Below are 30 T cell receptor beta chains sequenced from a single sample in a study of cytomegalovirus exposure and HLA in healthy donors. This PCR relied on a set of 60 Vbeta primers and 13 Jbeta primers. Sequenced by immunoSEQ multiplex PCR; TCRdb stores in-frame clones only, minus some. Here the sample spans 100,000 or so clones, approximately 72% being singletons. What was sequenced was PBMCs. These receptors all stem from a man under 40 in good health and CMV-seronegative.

For the CDR3, the DNA is TGCGCCAGCAGCCGACAGACTAGCGGGACTAGCGAGCAGTTCTTC. Protein: CASSRQTSGTSEQFF. The V call is TRBV4-3, the J call TRBJ2-1; 11 bases agree with TRBD2. J gave up 10 bases and V 4 bases, and 9 bases lay outside the gene matches. Germline V gene lookup returns CDR1 LGHNA and CDR2 YSLEER. The CDR3 length is 15 residues.

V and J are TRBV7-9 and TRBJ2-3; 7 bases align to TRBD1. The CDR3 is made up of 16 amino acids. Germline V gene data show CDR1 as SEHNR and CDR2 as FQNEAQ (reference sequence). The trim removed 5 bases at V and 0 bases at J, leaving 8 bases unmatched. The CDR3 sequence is CASSQESGQSTDTQYF. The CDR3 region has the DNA TGTGCCAGCAGCCAGGAGTCGGGACAGAGCACAGATACGCAGTATTTT.

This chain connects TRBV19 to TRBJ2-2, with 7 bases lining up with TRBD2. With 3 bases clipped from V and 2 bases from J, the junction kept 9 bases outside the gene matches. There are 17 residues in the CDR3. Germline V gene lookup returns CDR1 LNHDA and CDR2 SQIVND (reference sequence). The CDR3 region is CASSIFYGGVNTGELFF. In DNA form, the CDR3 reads TGTGCCAGTAGTATCTTTTATGGGGGGGTTAACACCGGGGAGCTGTTTTTT. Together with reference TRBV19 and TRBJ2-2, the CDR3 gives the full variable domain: DGGITQSPKYLFRKEGQNVTLSCEQNLNHDAMYWYRQDPGQGLRLIYYSQIVNDFQKGDIAEGYSVSREKKESFPLTVTSAQKNPTAFYLCASSIFYGGVNTGELFFGEGSRLTVL.

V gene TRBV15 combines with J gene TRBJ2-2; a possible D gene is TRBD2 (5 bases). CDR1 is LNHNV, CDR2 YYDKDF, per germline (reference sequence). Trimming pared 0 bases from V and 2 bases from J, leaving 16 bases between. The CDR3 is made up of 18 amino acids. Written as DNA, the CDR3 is TGTGCCACCAGCAGAGACCAACGAGGGCTAGCTAACACCGGGGAGCTGTTTTTT. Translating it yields CATSRDQRGLANTGELFF.

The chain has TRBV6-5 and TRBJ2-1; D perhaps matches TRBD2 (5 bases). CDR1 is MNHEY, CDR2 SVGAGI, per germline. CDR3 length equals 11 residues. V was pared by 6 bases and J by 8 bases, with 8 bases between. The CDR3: CASRASHEQFF. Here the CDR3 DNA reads TGTGCCAGCAGGGCTAGCCATGAGCAGTTCTTC.

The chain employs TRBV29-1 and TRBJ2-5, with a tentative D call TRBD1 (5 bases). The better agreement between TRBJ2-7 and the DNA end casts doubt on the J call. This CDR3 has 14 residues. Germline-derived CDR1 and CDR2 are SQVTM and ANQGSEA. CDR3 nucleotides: TGCAGCGTTGCCCGGACACCATTCGCCTACGAGCAGTACTTC. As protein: CSVARTPFAYEQYF.

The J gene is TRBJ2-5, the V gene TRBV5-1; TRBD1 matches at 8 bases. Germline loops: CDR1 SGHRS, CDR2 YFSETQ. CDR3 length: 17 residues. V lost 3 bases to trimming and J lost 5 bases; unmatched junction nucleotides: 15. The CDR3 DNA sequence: TGCGCCAGCAGCTCAATGCTAGTCAACAGGGGGACTGAGACCCAGTACTTC. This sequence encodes CASSSMLVNRGTETQYF.

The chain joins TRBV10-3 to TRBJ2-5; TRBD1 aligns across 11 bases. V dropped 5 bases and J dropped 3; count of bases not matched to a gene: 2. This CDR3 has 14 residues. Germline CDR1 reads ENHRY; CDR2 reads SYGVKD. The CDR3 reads CAISPGQGEETQYF. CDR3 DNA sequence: TGTGCCATCAGTCCGGGACAGGGGGAAGAGACCCAGTACTTC.

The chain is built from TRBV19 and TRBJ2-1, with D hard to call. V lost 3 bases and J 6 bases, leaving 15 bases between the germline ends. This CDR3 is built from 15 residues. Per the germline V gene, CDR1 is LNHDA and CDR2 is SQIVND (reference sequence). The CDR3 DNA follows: TGTGCCAGTAGTATGTCGGAGAACCTAGGCAATGAGCAGTTCTTC. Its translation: CASSMSENLGNEQFF.

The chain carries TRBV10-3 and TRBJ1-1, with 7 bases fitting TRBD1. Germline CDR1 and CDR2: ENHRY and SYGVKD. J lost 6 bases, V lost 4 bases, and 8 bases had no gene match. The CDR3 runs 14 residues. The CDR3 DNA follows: TGTGCCATCAGTGTAACAGGGGAAGAGGCTGAAGCTTTCTTT. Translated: CAISVTGEEAEAFF.

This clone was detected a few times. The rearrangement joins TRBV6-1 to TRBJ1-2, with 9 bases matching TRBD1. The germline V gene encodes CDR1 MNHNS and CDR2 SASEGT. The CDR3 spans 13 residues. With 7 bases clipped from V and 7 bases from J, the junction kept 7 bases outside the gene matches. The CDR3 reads CASTQTGGGGYTF. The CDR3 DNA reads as TGTGCCAGCACCCAGACAGGGGGGGGTGGCTACACCTTC.

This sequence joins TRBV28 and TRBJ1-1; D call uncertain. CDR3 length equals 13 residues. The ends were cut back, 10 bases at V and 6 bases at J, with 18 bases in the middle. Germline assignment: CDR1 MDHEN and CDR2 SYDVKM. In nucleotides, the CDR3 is TGTGCCACTTACAGTCTGCTCGGCTCTGAAGCTTTCTTT. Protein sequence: CATYSLLGSEAFF.

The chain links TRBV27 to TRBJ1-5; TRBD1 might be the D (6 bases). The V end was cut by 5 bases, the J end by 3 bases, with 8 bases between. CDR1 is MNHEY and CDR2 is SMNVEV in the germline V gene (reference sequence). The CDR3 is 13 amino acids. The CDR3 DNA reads TGTGCCAGCAGTACAGGGTACAATCAGCCCCAGCATTTT. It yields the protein CASSTGYNQPQHF.

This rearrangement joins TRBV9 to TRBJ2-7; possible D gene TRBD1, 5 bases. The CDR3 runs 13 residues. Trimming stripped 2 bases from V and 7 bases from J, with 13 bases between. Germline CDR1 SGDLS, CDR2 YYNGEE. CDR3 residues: CASSVTVYEEQYF. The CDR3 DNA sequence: TGTGCCAGCAGCGTGACAGTGTACGAGGAGCAGTACTTC.

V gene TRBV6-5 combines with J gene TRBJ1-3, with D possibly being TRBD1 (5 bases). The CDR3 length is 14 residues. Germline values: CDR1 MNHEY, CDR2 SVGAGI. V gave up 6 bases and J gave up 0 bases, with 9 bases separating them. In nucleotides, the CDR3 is TGTGCCAGCAGCCAGGGACTCTCTGGAAACACCATATATTTT. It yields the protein CASSQGLSGNTIYF.

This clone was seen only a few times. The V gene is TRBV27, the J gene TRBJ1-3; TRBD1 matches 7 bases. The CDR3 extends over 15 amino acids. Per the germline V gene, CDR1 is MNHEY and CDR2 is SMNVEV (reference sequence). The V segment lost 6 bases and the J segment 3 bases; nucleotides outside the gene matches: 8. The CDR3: CASRVGQGVGNTIYF. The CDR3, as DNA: TGTGCCAGCAGGGTGGGGCAGGGGGTTGGAAACACCATATATTTT.

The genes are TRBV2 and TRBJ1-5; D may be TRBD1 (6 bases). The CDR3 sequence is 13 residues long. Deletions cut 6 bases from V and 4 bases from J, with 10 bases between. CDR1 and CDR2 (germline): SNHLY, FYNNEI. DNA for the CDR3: TGTGCCAGCAGGACAGGTTCAAATCAGCCCCAGCATTTT. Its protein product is CASRTGSNQPQHF.

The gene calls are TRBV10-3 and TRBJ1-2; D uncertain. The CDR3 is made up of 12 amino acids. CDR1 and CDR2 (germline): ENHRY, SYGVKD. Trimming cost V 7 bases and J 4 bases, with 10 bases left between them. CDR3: CAITSDSYGYTF. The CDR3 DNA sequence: TGTGCCATCACCTCCGACTCCTATGGCTACACCTTC.

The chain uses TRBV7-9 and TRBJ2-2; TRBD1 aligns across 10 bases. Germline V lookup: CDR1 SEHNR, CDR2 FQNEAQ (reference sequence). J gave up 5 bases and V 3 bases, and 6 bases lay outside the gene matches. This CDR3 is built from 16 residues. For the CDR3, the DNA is TGTGCCAGCAGCTTCCACGGGACAGGGGTTACCGGGGAGCTGTTTTTT. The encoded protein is CASSFHGTGVTGELFF.

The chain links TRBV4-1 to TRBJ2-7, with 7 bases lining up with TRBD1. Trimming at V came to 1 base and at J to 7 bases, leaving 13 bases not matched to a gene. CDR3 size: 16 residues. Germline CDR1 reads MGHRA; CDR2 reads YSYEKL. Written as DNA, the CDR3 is TGCGCCAGCAGCCAAGGGCTGACAGGGACAGTGCGAGAGCAGTACTTC. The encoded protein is CASSQGLTGTVREQYF.

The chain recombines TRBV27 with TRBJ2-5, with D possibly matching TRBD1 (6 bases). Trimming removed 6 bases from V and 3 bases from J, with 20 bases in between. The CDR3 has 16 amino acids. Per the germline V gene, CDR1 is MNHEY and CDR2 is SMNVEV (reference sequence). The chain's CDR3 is CASSLQGWWGKETQYF. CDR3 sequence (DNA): TGTGCCAGCAGCCTACAGGGATGGTGGGGTAAAGAGACCCAGTACTTC.

CDR3 loop: CASSLALKGEYEQYF. CDR3 coding DNA: TGTGCCAGCAGCTTAGCTTTAAAGGGGGAGTACGAGCAGTACTTC. V is TRBV11-2 and J is TRBJ2-7; a possible D gene is TRBD1 (6 bases). Trimming pared 1 base from V and 4 bases from J, leaving 14 bases between. From germline, CDR1 is SGHAT and CDR2 FQNNGV. The CDR3 covers 15 residues.

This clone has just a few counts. The CDR3 here is CASSQGGYEQYF. The CDR3, as DNA: TGTGCCAGCAGCCAGGGGGGTTACGAGCAGTACTTC. The chain couples TRBV16 to TRBJ2-7; TRBD2 is a possible D gene (6 bases). Deletions cut 3 bases from V and 4 bases from J, with 7 bases between. The germline gives CDR1 KGHSY, CDR2 FQNENV. This CDR3 contains 12 residues.

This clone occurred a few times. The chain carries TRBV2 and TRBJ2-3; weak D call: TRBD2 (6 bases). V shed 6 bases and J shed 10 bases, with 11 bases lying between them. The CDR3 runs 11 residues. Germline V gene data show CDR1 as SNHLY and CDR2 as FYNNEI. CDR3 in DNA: TGTGCCAGCAGAGGGCTAGCGTCGCAGTATTTT. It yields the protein CASRGLASQYF. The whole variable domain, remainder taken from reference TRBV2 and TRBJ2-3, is EPEVTQTPSHQVTQMGQEVILRCVPISNHLYFYWYRQILGQKVEFLVSFYNNEISEKSEIFDDQFSVERPDGSNFTLKIRSTKLEDSAMYFCASRGLASQYFGPGTRLTVL.

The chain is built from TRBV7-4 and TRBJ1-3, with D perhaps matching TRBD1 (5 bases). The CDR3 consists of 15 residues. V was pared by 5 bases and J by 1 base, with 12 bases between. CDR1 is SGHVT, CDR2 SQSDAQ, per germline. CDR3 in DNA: TGTGCCAGCAGCCACGGCGGGGGATCTGGAAACACCATATATTTT. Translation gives CASSHGGGSGNTIYF.

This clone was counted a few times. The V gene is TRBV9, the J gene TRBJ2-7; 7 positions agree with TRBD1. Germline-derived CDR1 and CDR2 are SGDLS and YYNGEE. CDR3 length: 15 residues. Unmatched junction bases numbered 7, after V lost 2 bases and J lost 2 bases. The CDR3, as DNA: TGTGCCAGCAGCGTGAAGGACAGGCCTACCTACGAGCAGTACTTC. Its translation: CASSVKDRPTYEQYF.

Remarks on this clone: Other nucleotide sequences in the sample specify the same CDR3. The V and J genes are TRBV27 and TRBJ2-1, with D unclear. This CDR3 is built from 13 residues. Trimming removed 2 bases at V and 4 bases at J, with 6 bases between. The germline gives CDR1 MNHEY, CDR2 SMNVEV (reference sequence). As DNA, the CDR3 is TGTGCCAGCAGTTTAGGTCAGTACAATGAGCAGTTCTTC. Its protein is CASSLGQYNEQFF.

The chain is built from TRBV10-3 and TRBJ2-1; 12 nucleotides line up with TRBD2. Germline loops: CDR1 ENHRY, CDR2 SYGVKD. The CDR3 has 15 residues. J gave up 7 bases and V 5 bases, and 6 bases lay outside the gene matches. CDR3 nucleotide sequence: TGTGCCATCAGTCTGACTAGCGGGAGTGGGAATGAGCAGTTCTTC. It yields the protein CAISLTSGSGNEQFF.

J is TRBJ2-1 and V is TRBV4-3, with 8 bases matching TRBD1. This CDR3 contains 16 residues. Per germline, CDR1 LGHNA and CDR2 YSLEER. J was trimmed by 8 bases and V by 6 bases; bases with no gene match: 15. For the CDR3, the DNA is TGCGCCAGCAGAGGGAATATCATGGACAGGGACTATGAGCAGTTCTTC. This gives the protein CASRGNIMDRDYEQFF.

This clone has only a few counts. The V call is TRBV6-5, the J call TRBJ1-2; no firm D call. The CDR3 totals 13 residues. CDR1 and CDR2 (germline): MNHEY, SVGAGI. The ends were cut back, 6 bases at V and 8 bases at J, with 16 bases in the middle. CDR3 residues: CASSDRAPGGYTF. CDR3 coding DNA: TGTGCCAGCAGCGACCGGGCCCCGGGGGGCTACACCTTC.